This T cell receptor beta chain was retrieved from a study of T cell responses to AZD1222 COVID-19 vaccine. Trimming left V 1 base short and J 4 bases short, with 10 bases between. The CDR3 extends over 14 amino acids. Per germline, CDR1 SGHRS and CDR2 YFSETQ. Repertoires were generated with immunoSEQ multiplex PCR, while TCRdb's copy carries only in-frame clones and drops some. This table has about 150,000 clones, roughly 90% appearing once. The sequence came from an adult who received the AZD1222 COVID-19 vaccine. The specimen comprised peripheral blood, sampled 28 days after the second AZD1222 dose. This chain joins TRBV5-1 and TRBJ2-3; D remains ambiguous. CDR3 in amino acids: CASSLFNAADTQYF. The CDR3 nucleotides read TGCGCCAGCAGCTTGTTTAACGCGGCAGATACGCAGTATTTT.